This TCR beta chain was identified during a study of blood T cell repertoires in COVID-19. Only in-frame clones appear in the TCRdb table, and some are missing; sequencing was by immunoSEQ multiplex PCR. The sample holds some 100,000 clones, more than 75% seen once. CDR3 length: 14 residues. The germline V and J ends were trimmed by 4 bases and 0 bases, with 9 bases remaining between them. From germline, CDR1 is SNHLY and CDR2 FYNNEI. J is TRBJ1-1 and V is TRBV2, with D tentatively TRBD1 (5 bases). This TCR came from a woman aged 25-40 years with acute or convalescent COVID-19. Sequencing input: peripheral blood. CDR3 nucleotide sequence: TGTGCCAGCAGTGGGGGCGGATTGAACACTGAAGCTTTCTTT. This encodes CASSGGGLNTEAFF.